This TCR beta chain was identified during a study of blood T cell repertoires in COVID-19. The wider study: Researchers got acute and convalescent COVID-19 samples from the United States, Italy and Spain. Sample material is recorded as cDNA or gDNA derived from T cells, B-cell-depleted T cells, or PBMCs.

CDR1 and CDR2 (germline): SGHVS, FQNEAQ. This CDR3 region has 14 residues. Deletions cut 5 bases from V and 7 bases from J, with 15 bases between. In the study's own analysis: Using reference gene primer amplification, nucleated cell counts were estimated. TCRdb keeps only in-frame clones here, not all; method: immunoSEQ multiplex PCR. V, J and clone size are taken as reported in that table, and D and trimming were inferred from the DNA itself. The sample consists of some 150,000 clones, approximately 91% of them appearing once. The chain carries TRBV7-8 and TRBJ2-1; D is perhaps TRBD2 (6 bases). The receptor was isolated from a woman aged 70-85 years with acute or convalescent COVID-19. What was sequenced was peripheral blood. CDR3 sequence (DNA): TGTGCCAGCAGCCGAGGAGGGTCCCAGAATGAGCAGTTCTTC. Translating it yields CASSRGGSQNEQFF.